This T cell receptor beta chain is drawn from a study of cytomegalovirus exposure and HLA in healthy donors (dated by TCRdb to 2015 to 2018). In terms of the full investigation: An earlier analysis of several hundred of the donors reported 276 Gb of sequence data and some 120 million unique TCR beta sequences from about 200 million T cells. Rather than using new phenotypic data, the later analysis identified candidate immune exposures from TCR beta sequences and from how often those sequences occurred across donors. A later analysis re-examined previously published TCR beta repertoires from just over 650 donors and added high-resolution HLA genotyping to investigate patterns of TCR occurrence. To predict cytomegalovirus infection status, the study combined high-throughput TCR immunosequencing, statistical association of individual TCRs with disease status, and machine learning. On average, roughly 240,000 unique TCR beta nucleotide sequences were sequenced per donor among roughly 430 genotyped donors of the cohort, with roughly 18% of those sequences being non-productive. The study used immunosequencing to profile the T cell repertoires of approximately 650 subjects and linked those repertoires to cytomegalovirus serostatus. Every repertoire in the discovery cohort had been generated on one and the same sequencing platform. HLA typing included class I and class II loci at four-digit resolution. The study was designed to test whether signatures of past pathogen exposure could be identified by cataloging public T cell receptors. Among the 398 genotyped donors, around 81% belonged to the genetic ancestry cluster associated with self-reported Caucasian donors. Along with the approximately 700-subject first cohort, a separate validation cohort of over a hundred different subjects was used. A handful of DR-DQ haplotypes were handled as single units for association and clustering because linkage in the cohort was strong. An earlier analysis of 587 of the donors used high-throughput TCR beta sequencing to judge whether each TCR beta V gene segment behaved as functional or pseudogenic. A later genetic analysis used genome-wide SNP genotypes for about 60% of the 666 donors, treating that subset as a discovery cohort. The number of donors typed differed by locus, with roughly 620-630 for A, B, C, DRB1 and DQB1, more than 500 for DQA1, 600 to 610 for DPA1, and some 440 for DPB1. About 310 gigabases of sequencing data and approximately 93 million unique TCR sequences were included in an early release covering roughly 700 HLA-typed donors. Alongside the repertoire data, information on donor age, sex, ethnicity and CMV serostatus was compiled. Points the paper makes about the study in general: Some IMGT-functional V segments, including TRBV6-2 and TRBV6-3, could not be told apart with the 87-base-pair reads, so those segments were excluded. Because some donors lacked HLA typing at each locus, the association tests relied only on the typed subset. A further reported finding was that TCR beta sequences accurately predicted the HLA-A and HLA-B alleles for most subjects in the first cohort. Correlated functional status among segregating V segments might be attributable to linkage disequilibrium, but an unknown experimental factor could not be ruled out. Cytomegalovirus status was reported to be diagnosed by the classifier with high specificity and sensitivity in both the original and validation cohorts. In an earlier analysis of around 600 of the donors, most TCR beta V segments appeared in productive rearrangements about 90% or about 30% of the time, broadly matching IMGT annotations. An association between a missense DCLRE1C variant and V-gene and J-gene trimming of TCR beta chains was found in a later genetic analysis and replicated in an independent cohort. While some public TCRs were present in many individuals, most TCR sequences turned up only very rarely across donors. In a later analysis, the rate of TCR association differed among HLA loci, with DRB1 alleles having the most associated TCRs and HLA-C alleles having the fewest. According to a later analysis, parvovirus B19, influenza, CMV and Epstein-Barr virus appeared linked to several top co-occurrence clusters. In vitro tests confirmed that a few of the cytomegalovirus-associated TCR beta chains recognize cytomegalovirus antigens. In a later analysis, HLA-associated TCR beta chains showed more clonal expansion and lower generation probabilities than non-associated chains that were equally common. Presence/absence analyses assumed roughly uniform sequencing depth across donors, an assumption that may not hold. In a later analysis, some 17,000 TCR beta sequences were associated with specific HLA alleles at a false discovery rate of 0.05. The cohort was sequenced for TCR beta chains only, and without alpha or paired-chain data the features that could be detected were limited. According to a later genetic analysis, donors in an Asian-associated ancestry cluster had fewer N-insertions in productive TCRs than the approximately 670-donor mean. The authors suggested that the approach could potentially be extended to other disease states and immunological phenotypes. Because counts were too low, seventeen rarely observed V segments, including chromosome 9 orphons, were left out of the earlier analysis of a few hundred of the donors. A later analysis found that most CMV-associated TCR beta chains appeared HLA-restricted, with HLA associations seemingly driven largely by CMV exposure. The study gave a list of over 150 TCR beta chains associated with cytomegalovirus. A cluster of highly shared sequence variants was judged likely to be a technical artifact of the sequencing pipeline. When HLA alleles, especially DR and DQ, strongly co-occurred, TCR associations were difficult to assign to individual alleles. For the cohort, immune exposure information was limited to CMV serostatus.

The library was prepared using the immunoSEQ multiplex PCR assay. For the multiplex PCR, a mixture combining 60 forward primers for TCR Vbeta segments and 13 reverse primers for TCR Jbeta segments was used. A multiplex PCR assay on genomic DNA amplified the CDR3 region of rearranged TCR beta genes. The Illumina HiSeq System was used to sequence the amplified TCR beta libraries as 87-base-pair reads. Under the source paper's analysis protocol: In a later analysis, tens of millions of unique TCR beta chains were counted across the roughly 670 repertoires, and approximately 9.9 million of these chains were shared by at least two donors. To remove PCR and sequencing errors, raw reads were error-corrected and collapsed into unique sequences using a nearest-neighbor algorithm that merged closely related sequences. CDR3 sequences were aligned to IMGT reference sequences to assign V, D and J gene segments. Each retained sequence needed at least a six-nucleotide match to both a V gene segment and a J gene segment. A rearrangement was called productive if the CDR3 had no stop codons and remained in frame with V and J, and every other rearrangement was called non-productive. CDR3 was defined by IMGT convention, running from the second conserved V-encoded cysteine to the conserved J-encoded phenylalanine. In an earlier analysis of 550 to 650 of the donors, sequences lacking an unambiguous match to a single V gene segment were excluded. An earlier analysis of about 590 of the donors classified V segments as functional when productive rearrangements were above 56.7% and as segregating when the standard deviation between donors was above 5%. A statistical classification framework was built for diagnosing cytomegalovirus status from the catalog of TCR beta chain sequences. A later analysis assigned V and J genes by comparing TCR nucleotide sequences with IMGT/GENE-DB human TR gene sequences. In a later analysis, CDR3 sequences and most-parsimonious VDJ recombination scenarios were assigned using the TCRdist pipeline. In a later analysis, every TCR beta chain was defined by the combination of its CDR3 amino acid sequence and its V-gene family, and reads without a unique V-gene family were dropped. To address suspected cross-contamination and a sequencing artifact, a later analysis removed roughly 580 highly shared, low-generation-probability nucleotide sequences. In a later analysis, a clonal expansion index for each public chain was calculated from normalized within-repertoire ranks of inferred template counts. A later analysis computed generation probabilities with a VDJ recombination model fitted to out-of-frame rearrangements, and checked the results against IGoR. A later analysis scored TCR-TCR, TCR-HLA and TCR-CMV co-occurrence with hypergeometric tests, applying a repertoire-size bias correction to TCR pairs. A later analysis estimated false discovery rates by permuting HLA or CMV assignments 20 times. In a later analysis, co-occurring TCRs were grouped using DBSCAN, with TCRdist sequence similarity added in when clustering inside HLA-allele-positive subsets. Repertoires with fewer than 30,000 or more than 120,000 public chains, plus five repertoires with anomalous nucleotide sharing, were excluded from co-occurrence clustering. TCRdb took over this immuneACCESS table, retaining in-frame rearrangements with V and J assigned. Such tables are incomplete; in checked studies, under half of the missing clones stem from an unresolved V gene, and the remainder is unexplained. V and J calls and clone size follow that table, whereas D and trimming were derived from the DNA. The sample records roughly 80,000 clones, 62% of which are singletons. The leading ten clones occupy 4% to 4.5% of the sample.

In total, just over 650 healthy bone marrow donors made up the cohort. At the time of sampling, all cohort members were nominally healthy, though unrecorded immune exposures were likely present. The donor tested CMV seropositive, placing the donor among the 290 or so seropositive members of the cohort. A peripheral blood sample was collected from each donor, and TCR beta sequencing was performed on peripheral blood mononuclear cells. Genomic DNA was extracted from the blood cell samples with the Qiagen DNeasy Blood Extraction Kit. This clone has a handful of counts. There is no known antigen for this receptor. Base qualities were left out, and no much larger clone turns up one base away. The CDR3 spans 13 residues, from the cysteine through the phenylalanine. This entry keeps only the CDR3 DNA: 39 bases, framed from base 1. Per the germline V gene, SNHLY is the CDR1 and FYNNEI is the CDR2. V is clipped by 7 bases and J by 7 bases, and the sequence between their germline boundaries is 15 bases long.

Sequenced: PBMCs. The sequence came from a male donor in good health and CMV-seropositive. The chain uses TRBV2 and TRBJ2-3, with TRBD2 as a weak D call on 5 bases. CDR3 protein: CASTQDSSNTQYF. The nucleotide sequence is TGTGCCAGCACCCAGGACTCATCGAATACGCAGTATTTT. Reference TRBV2 and TRBJ2-3 genes cover what lies past the CDR3, so the full variable domain is EPEVTQTPSHQVTQMGQEVILRCVPISNHLYFYWYRQILGQKVEFLVSFYNNEISEKSEIFDDQFSVERPDGSNFTLKIRSTKLEDSAMYFCASTQDSSNTQYFGPGTRLTVL.